The 20 T cell receptor beta chains listed next were all sequenced from one sample in a study of cytomegalovirus exposure and HLA in healthy donors. Clones were read by immunoSEQ multiplex PCR, and TCRdb kept only the in-frame ones, dropping some. Seen here are approximately 150,000 clones, about nine tenths observed once, and the top ten hold roughly 2.6%. Sample: PBMCs. These receptors came from a young man in good health and CMV-seropositive.

The chain is built from TRBV5-1 and TRBJ2-7; TRBD2 agrees at 7 bases. V trimming: 7 bases; J trimming: 2 bases; junction bases outside the gene matches: 9. Germline V CDR1 and CDR2: SGHRS, YFSETQ. The CDR3 consists of 14 residues. CDR3 sequence: CASRPREAPYEQYF. For the CDR3, the DNA is TGCGCCAGCCGCCCCCGGGAGGCGCCCTACGAGCAGTACTTC.

V gene TRBV5-1 combines with J gene TRBJ2-5, with 8 bases matching TRBD2. The CDR3 is made up of 15 amino acids. Germline CDR1 reads SGHRS; CDR2 reads YFSETQ. J was trimmed by 2 bases and V by 0 bases; bases with no gene match: 3. This CDR3 is CASSLALAVQETQYF. In nucleotides, the CDR3 is TGCGCCAGCAGCTTGGCACTAGCGGTACAAGAGACCCAGTACTTC.

The rearrangement links TRBV7-8 to TRBJ1-5; TRBD1 might be the D (6 bases). V shed 1 base and J shed 6 bases, with 10 bases lying between them. The germline CDR1 and CDR2 sequences are SGHVS and FQNEAQ. This CDR3 has 14 amino acids. The CDR3 loop reads CASSLGQVGQPQHF. In DNA form, the CDR3 reads TGTGCCAGCAGCTTAGGACAGGTGGGTCAGCCCCAGCATTTT. The full variable domain, in which reference TRBV7-8 and TRBJ1-5 provide the parts outside the CDR3, is GAGVSQSPRYKVAKRGQDVALRCDPISGHVSLFWYQQALGQGPEFLTYFQNEAQLDKSGLPSDRFFAERPEGSVSTLKIQRTQQEDSAVYLCASSLGQVGQPQHFGDGTRLSIL.

This clone came up once. The chain employs TRBV30 and TRBJ1-1; D is ambiguous. The V end was cut by 4 bases, the J end by 2 bases, with 17 bases between. CDR1 is GTSNPN, CDR2 SVGIG, per germline (reference sequence). The CDR3 contains 15 residues. This CDR3 is CAWTTNEGGNTEAFF. CDR3 DNA sequence: TGTGCCTGGACTACCAACGAGGGAGGAAACACTGAAGCTTTCTTT.

The rearrangement joins TRBV18 to TRBJ2-1; 11 bases are shared with TRBD2. The length of the CDR3 is 16 residues. CDR1 and CDR2 (germline): KGHSH, LQKENI. The V gene end was trimmed by 3 bases and the J gene end by 4 bases; junction bases not matched to a gene: 5. CDR3: CASSPAGTSGYNEQFF. CDR3 in DNA: TGTGCCAGCTCACCCGCCGGGACTAGCGGATACAATGAGCAGTTCTTC.

The rearrangement uses TRBV4-1 and TRBJ2-7; TRBD2 matches at 10 bases. The trim removed 2 bases at V and 2 bases at J, leaving 6 bases unmatched. CDR1 and CDR2 from the germline V gene are MGHRA and YSYEKL. CDR3 length equals 16 residues. The DNA of the CDR3 is TGCGCCAGCAGCCAATATAGCGGGAGGTCCCCCTACGAGCAGTACTTC. Translated: CASSQYSGRSPYEQYF.

V usage is TRBV9 and J usage is TRBJ1-2; TRBD1 matches 9 bases. Looked up from germline, CDR1 is SGDLS and CDR2 is YYNGEE. The CDR3 has 12 residues. V was clipped by 7 bases and J by 8 bases; unmatched bases: 6. This CDR3 reads CASSGQGAGYTF. In nucleotides, the CDR3 is TGTGCCAGCTCGGGACAGGGCGCGGGCTACACCTTC.

The gene calls are TRBV5-8 and TRBJ1-2; D is unresolved. Trimming stripped 2 bases from V and 1 base from J, with 9 bases between. The germline V gene encodes CDR1 SGHTS and CDR2 YDEGEE. The CDR3 loop spans 14 amino acids. The CDR3 region is CASSFGVLNYGYTF. In DNA form, the CDR3 reads TGTGCCAGCAGCTTCGGGGTGCTTAACTATGGCTACACCTTC.

The chain employs TRBV27 and TRBJ1-2; no definite D call. Trimming removed 6 bases at V and 5 bases at J, with 19 bases between. This CDR3 has 15 amino acids. The germline gives CDR1 MNHEY, CDR2 SMNVEV (reference sequence). Here the CDR3 reads CASRDGSGGAYGYTF. CDR3 in DNA: TGTGCCAGCAGAGACGGGTCGGGAGGAGCTTATGGCTACACCTTC.

This clone was seen more than once but under ten times. This chain links TRBV5-1 with TRBJ2-7, with D possibly being TRBD2 (5 bases). The length of the CDR3 is 17 residues. Germline-derived CDR1 and CDR2 are SGHRS and YFSETQ. V dropped 0 bases and J dropped 6 bases, with 22 bases sitting between them. The CDR3 region has the DNA TGCGCCAGCAGCTTGGGACCCTTAGCGCTTGCCGGCGGCGAGCAGTACTTC. It yields the protein CASSLGPLALAGGEQYF.

The DNA of the CDR3 is TGTGCCAGCAGTGCCGGGACTAGCGGGAGGGCCTCGGGCGAGCAGTACTTC. The encoded protein is CASSAGTSGRASGEQYF. This chain joins TRBV27 and TRBJ2-7; TRBD2 aligns across 16 bases. Looked up from germline, CDR1 is MNHEY and CDR2 is SMNVEV (reference sequence). The CDR3 spans 17 residues. After removal of 5 bases from V and 6 bases from J, the junction contained 10 bases not matched to a gene.

This clone has just one count. The chain employs TRBV7-2 and TRBJ2-5, with a possible D match to TRBD2 (5 bases). The CDR3 sequence is 14 residues long. In germline, CDR1 is SGHTA, CDR2 FQGNSA. Trimming pared 1 base from V and 7 bases from J, leaving 13 bases between. CDR3 protein: CASSLVRGIGTQYF. CDR3 DNA sequence: TGTGCCAGCAGCTTAGTACGGGGTATCGGGACCCAGTACTTC.

V is TRBV6-5 and J is TRBJ1-1; no firm D call. This CDR3 has 13 residues. Germline values: CDR1 MNHEY, CDR2 SVGAGI. The V end lost 7 bases, the J end lost 1 base, and 10 bases lay between the germline ends. The CDR3 DNA sequence: TGTGCCAGCATTTCGACTAGGAACACTGAAGCTTTCTTT. It translates to CASISTRNTEAFF.

The V gene is TRBV6-6, the J gene TRBJ1-6; 9 positions match TRBD1. The CDR3 sequence is 14 residues long. V shed 7 bases and J 9 bases; nucleotides not matched to a gene: 7. Germline CDR1 is MNHNY and CDR2 is SVGAGI (reference sequence). CDR3 sequence reads: CASNPDRGGSPLHF. CDR3 DNA sequence: TGTGCCAGCAACCCAGACAGGGGGGGTTCACCCCTCCACTTT.

CDR3: CASSPTGTVSLGEKLFF. The CDR3 DNA reads TGCGCCAGCAGCCCGACCGGGACAGTCTCCCTCGGCGAAAAACTGTTTTTT. The rearrangement links TRBV5-1 to TRBJ1-4; 7 bases align to TRBD1. V dropped 4 bases and J dropped 8; count of bases not matched to a gene: 17. The length of the CDR3 is 17 residues. The germline gives CDR1 SGHRS, CDR2 YFSETQ. The entire variable domain, with the rest obtained from reference TRBV5-1 and TRBJ1-4, is as follows: KAGVTQTPRYLIKTRGQQVTLSCSPISGHRSVSWYQQTPGQGLQFLFEYFSETQRNKGNFPGRFSGRQFSNSRSEMNVSTLELGDSALYLCASSPTGTVSLGEKLFFGSGTQLSVL.

V gene TRBV7-6 combines with J gene TRBJ1-1; 7 nucleotides agree with TRBD1. With 1 base clipped from V and 4 bases from J, the junction kept 6 bases outside the gene matches. The germline V gene encodes CDR1 SGHVS and CDR2 FNYEAQ. The CDR3 has 15 amino acids. CDR3 loop: CASSLGPGGITEAFF. In DNA form, the CDR3 reads TGTGCCAGCAGCTTAGGTCCAGGGGGTATCACTGAAGCTTTCTTT.

The chain combines TRBV7-2 with TRBJ1-1; possibly TRBD1 for D (6 bases). This CDR3 comprises 16 residues. The V and J ends lost 4 bases and 0 bases respectively, with 15 bases between them. Germline loops: CDR1 SGHTA, CDR2 FQGNSA. CDR3 in amino acids: CASSSSGALMNTEAFF. The CDR3 DNA follows: TGTGCCAGCAGCTCCTCAGGGGCCCTAATGAACACTGAAGCTTTCTTT.

The V and J genes are TRBV12-5 and TRBJ1-2; D possibly corresponds to TRBD1 (6 bases). The CDR3 sequence is 16 residues long. Trimming took 1 base from V and 1 from J, leaving 13 bases between them. Germline values: CDR1 LGHNT, CDR2 FRNRAP. CDR3: CASGLDRVGFNYGYTF. The CDR3 DNA reads TGTGCTAGTGGTTTGGACAGGGTCGGCTTTAACTATGGCTACACCTTC.

This rearrangement joins TRBV29-1 to TRBJ2-3, with a possible D match to TRBD2 (7 bases). The CDR3 runs to 14 residues. Germline CDR1 SQVTM, CDR2 ANQGSEA. Between the trimmed V and J ends, which lost 3 bases and 8 bases, there was a span of 18 bases. The CDR3 sequence is CSVERGGIDGTQYF. CDR3 bases: TGCAGCGTTGAGAGGGGGGGGATTGATGGTACGCAGTATTTT.

This chain links TRBV11-2 with TRBJ1-1, with 9 bases lining up with TRBD1. The germline V gene has CDR1 SGHAT and CDR2 FQNNGV. Losses at the gene ends were 5 bases for V and 2 bases for J; bases not matched to a gene: 6. CDR3 length: 15 residues. The CDR3 sequence: CASSPRQGVNTEAFF. The CDR3 DNA reads TGTGCCAGCAGCCCGAGACAGGGGGTTAACACTGAAGCTTTCTTT.